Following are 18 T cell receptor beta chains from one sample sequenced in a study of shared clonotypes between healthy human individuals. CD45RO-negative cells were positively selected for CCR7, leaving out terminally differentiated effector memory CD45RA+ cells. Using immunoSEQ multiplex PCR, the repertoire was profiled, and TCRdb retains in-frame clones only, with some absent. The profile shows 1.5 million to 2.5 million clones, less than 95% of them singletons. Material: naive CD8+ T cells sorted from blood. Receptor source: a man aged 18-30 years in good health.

CDR3 protein: CASTGGREIYNEQFF. The CDR3 DNA reads as TGTGCCAGCACGGGGGGCAGAGAAATCTACAATGAGCAGTTCTTC. J is TRBJ2-1 and V is TRBV28, with D perhaps TRBD2 (7 bases). Germline V gene lookup returns CDR1 MDHEN and CDR2 SYDVKM. V was clipped by 7 bases and J by 3 bases, with 16 bases between them. CDR3 length equals 15 residues.

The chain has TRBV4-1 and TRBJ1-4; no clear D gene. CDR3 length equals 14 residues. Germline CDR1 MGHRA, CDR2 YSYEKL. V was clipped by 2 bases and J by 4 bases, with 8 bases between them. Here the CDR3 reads CASSQLGLNEKLFF. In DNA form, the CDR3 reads TGCGCCAGCAGCCAATTAGGACTTAATGAAAAACTGTTTTTT.

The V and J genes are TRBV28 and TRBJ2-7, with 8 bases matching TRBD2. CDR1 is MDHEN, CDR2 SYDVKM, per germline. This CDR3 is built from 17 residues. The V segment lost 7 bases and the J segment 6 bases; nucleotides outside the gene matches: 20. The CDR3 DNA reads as TGTGCCAGCAAGGGAGAGGGGGTAGACACGGGAGGGGTCGAGCAGTACTTC. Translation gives CASKGEGVDTGGVEQYF. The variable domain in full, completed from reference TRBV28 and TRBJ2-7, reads DVKVTQSSRYLVKRTGEKVFLECVQDMDHENMFWYRQDPGLGLRLIYFSYDVKMKEKGDIPEGYSVSREKKERFSLILESASTNQTSMYLCASKGEGVDTGGVEQYFGPGTRLTVT.

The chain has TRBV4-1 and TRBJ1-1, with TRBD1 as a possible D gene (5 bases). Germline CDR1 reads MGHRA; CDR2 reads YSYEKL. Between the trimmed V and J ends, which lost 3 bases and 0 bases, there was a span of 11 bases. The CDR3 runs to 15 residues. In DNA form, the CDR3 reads TGCGCCAGCAGCCATTCCCGCAGGGTGAACACTGAAGCTTTCTTT. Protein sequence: CASSHSRRVNTEAFF.

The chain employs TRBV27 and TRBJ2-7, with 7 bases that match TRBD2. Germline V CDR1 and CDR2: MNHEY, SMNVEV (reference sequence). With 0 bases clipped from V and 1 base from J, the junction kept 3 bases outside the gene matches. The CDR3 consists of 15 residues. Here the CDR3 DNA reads TGTGCCAGCAGTTTATCGCTAGCGGAATCCTACGAGCAGTACTTC. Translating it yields CASSLSLAESYEQYF.

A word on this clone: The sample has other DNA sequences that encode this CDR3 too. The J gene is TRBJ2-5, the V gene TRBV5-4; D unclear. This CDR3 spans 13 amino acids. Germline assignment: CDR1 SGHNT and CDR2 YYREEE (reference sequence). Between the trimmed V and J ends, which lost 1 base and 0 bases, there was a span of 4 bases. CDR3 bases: TGTGCCAGCAGCTTGAGCTACCAAGAGACCCAGTACTTC. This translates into CASSLSYQETQYF.

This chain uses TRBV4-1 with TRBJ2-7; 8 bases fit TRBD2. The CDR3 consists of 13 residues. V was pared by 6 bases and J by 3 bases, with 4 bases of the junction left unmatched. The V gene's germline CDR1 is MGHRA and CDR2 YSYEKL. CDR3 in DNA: TGCGCCAGCAGTTGGCTAGCGGGCTACGAGCAGTACTTC. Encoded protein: CASSWLAGYEQYF.

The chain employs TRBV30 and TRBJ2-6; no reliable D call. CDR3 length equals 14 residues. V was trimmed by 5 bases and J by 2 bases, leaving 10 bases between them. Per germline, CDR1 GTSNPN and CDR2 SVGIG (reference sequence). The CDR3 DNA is TGTGCCTGGGACAAAGGGACTGGGGCCAACGTCCTGACTTTC. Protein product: CAWDKGTGANVLTF. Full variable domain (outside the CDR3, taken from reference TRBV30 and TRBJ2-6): SQTIHQWPATLVQPVGSPLSLECTVEGTSNPNLYWYRQAAGRGLQLLFYSVGIGQISSEVPQNLSASRPQDRQFILSSKKLLLSDSGFYLCAWDKGTGANVLTFGAGSRLTVL.

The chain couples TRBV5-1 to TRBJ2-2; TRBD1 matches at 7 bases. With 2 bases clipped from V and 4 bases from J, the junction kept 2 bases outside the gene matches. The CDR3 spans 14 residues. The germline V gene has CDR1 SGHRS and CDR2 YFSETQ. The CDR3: CASSFQGVTGELFF. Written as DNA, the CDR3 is TGCGCCAGCAGCTTTCAGGGGGTCACCGGGGAGCTGTTTTTT.

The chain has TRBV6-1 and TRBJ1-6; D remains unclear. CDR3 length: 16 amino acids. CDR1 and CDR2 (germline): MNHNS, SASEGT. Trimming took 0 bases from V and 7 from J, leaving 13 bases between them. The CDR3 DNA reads TGTGCCAGCAGTGAAGCTGGCCCTCCGGGAAATTCACCCCTCCACTTT. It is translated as CASSEAGPPGNSPLHF.

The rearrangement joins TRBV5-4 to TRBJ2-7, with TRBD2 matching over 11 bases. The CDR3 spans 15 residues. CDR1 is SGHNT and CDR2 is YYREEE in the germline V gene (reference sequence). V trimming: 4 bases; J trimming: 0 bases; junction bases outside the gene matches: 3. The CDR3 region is CASSIGLAGSYEQYF. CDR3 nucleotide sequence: TGTGCCAGCAGCATCGGACTAGCGGGCTCCTACGAGCAGTACTTC.

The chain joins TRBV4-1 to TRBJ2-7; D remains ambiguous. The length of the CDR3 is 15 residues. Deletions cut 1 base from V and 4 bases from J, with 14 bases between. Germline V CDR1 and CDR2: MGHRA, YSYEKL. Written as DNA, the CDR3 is TGCGCCAGCAGCCAAGCGGCAGACGGATCTTACGAGCAGTACTTC. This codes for CASSQAADGSYEQYF.

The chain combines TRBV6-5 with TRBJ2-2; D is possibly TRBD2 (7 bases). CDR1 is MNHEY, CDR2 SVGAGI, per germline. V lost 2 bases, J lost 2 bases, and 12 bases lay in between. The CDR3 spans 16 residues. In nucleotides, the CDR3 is TGTGCCAGCAGTTACCTCGCGGGGGCCAACACCGGGGAGCTGTTTTTT. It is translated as CASSYLAGANTGELFF.

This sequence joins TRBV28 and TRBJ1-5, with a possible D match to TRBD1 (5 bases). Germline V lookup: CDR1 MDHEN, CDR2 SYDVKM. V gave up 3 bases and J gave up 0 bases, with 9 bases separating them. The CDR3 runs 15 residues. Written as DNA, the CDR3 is TGTGCCAGCAGTTTCTACAGGAGTAGCAATCAGCCCCAGCATTTT. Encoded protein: CASSFYRSSNQPQHF. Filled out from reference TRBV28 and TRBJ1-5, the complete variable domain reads DVKVTQSSRYLVKRTGEKVFLECVQDMDHENMFWYRQDPGLGLRLIYFSYDVKMKEKGDIPEGYSVSREKKERFSLILESASTNQTSMYLCASSFYRSSNQPQHFGDGTRLSIL.

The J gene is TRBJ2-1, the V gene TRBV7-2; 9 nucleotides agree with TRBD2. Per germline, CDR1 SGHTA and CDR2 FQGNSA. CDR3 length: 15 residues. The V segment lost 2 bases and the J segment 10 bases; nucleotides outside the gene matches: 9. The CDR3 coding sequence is TGTGCCAGCAGCTTAAGGGTAGCGGGAGTCGACGAGCAGTTCTTC. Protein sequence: CASSLRVAGVDEQFF.

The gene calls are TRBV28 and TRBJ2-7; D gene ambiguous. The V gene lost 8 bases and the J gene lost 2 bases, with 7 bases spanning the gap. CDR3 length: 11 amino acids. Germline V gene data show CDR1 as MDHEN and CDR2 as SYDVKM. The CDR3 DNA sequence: TGTGCCAGCTGGGGTGCCTACGAGCAGTACTTC. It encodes CASWGAYEQYF.

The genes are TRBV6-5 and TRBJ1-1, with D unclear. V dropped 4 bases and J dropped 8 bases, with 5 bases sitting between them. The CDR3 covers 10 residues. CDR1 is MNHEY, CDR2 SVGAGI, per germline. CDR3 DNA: TGTGCCAGCAGTTCCCCCGAAGCTTTCTTT. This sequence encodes CASSSPEAFF.

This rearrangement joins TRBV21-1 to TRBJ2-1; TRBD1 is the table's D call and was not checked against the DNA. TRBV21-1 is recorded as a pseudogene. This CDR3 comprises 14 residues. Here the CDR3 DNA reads TGTGCCAGCAGCCCACAGGGATGGCGTTGTGAGCAGTTCTTC. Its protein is CASSPQGWRCEQFF.